The next 28 T cell receptor beta chains were all read from a single sample in a study of CD8+CD57+ T cells in acquired aplastic anemia. For sequencing, patients were chosen who had shown expansion of CD8+CD57+ cells by flow cytometry. Profiling of TCR beta VDJ combinations and CDR3 sequences used genomic DNA as template. TCRdb reprocessed the reads with MiXCR, giving one entry per CDR3 protein. Of a few hundred thousand distinct CDR3 sequences in the sample, 65% to 90% were seen once. Source material: sorted CD4+, CD8+, or CD8+CD57+ T cells (not recorded which) from PBMCs. The origin of the receptors is a human donor with aplastic anemia.

V and J are TRBV7-9 and TRBJ2-6, with 7 bases aligning to TRBD1. Germline CDR1 reads SEHNR; CDR2 reads FQNEAQ (reference sequence). This CDR3 region has 15 residues. With V trimmed by 5 bases and J by 7 bases, 8 bases remained unmatched. CDR3 amino acids: CASSATGRGANVLTF. Here the CDR3 DNA reads TGTGCCAGCAGCGCGACAGGGCGTGGTGCCAACGTCCTGACTTTC.

A remark on this clonotype: Its ends do not fully match the called genes, so a read error is possible. The chain employs TRBV9 and TRBJ1-2; D may be TRBD1 (5 bases). The CDR3 has 14 amino acids. Germline V gene lookup returns CDR1 SGDLS and CDR2 YYNGEE. Here the CDR3 DNA reads TGTGCCAGCAGCGTAGCTCAGGGCGGCTATGGCAACACCTTC. Translating gives CASSVAQGGYGNTF.

The V gene is TRBV7-3, the J gene TRBJ2-3; D not certain. Germline V gene lookup returns CDR1 SGHTA and CDR2 FQGTGA. The V end lost 2 bases, the J end lost 0 bases, and 9 bases lay between the germline ends. The CDR3 loop spans 15 amino acids. In DNA form, the CDR3 reads TGTGCCAGCAGCTTATTCGGACCGAGCACAGATACGCAGTATTTT. It yields the protein CASSLFGPSTDTQYF.

V gene TRBV9 combines with J gene TRBJ2-7; 9 bases fit TRBD1. The CDR3 extends over 14 amino acids. Germline-derived CDR1 and CDR2 are SGDLS and YYNGEE. The V gene end was trimmed by 2 bases and the J gene end by 0 bases; junction bases not matched to a gene: 0. The CDR3 spells CASSVTGGSYEQYF. In DNA, the CDR3 is TGTGCCAGCAGCGTGACAGGGGGCTCCTACGAGCAGTACTTC.

Note on this clonotype: This may be a read error: a much more frequent sequence differs by one nucleotide. The CDR3 is CASSLVGGNDTQYF. CDR3 sequence (DNA): TGTGCCAGCAGCTTAGTGGGAGGTAACGATACGCAGTATTTC. The chain employs TRBV7-8 and TRBJ2-7; perhaps TRBD2 as D (6 bases). This CDR3 has 14 residues. CDR1 SGHVS and CDR2 FQNEAQ come from the germline V gene. The variable domain in full, completed from reference TRBV7-8 and TRBJ2-7, reads GAGVSQSPRYKVAKRGQDVALRCDPISGHVSLFWYQQALGQGPEFLTYFQNEAQLDKSGLPSDRFFAERPEGSVSTLKIQRTQQEDSAVYLCASSLVGGNDTQYFGPGTRLTVT.

The chain links TRBV7-3 to TRBJ2-3; 7 bases are a match to TRBD1. J lost 14 bases, V lost 8 bases, and 16 bases had no gene match. The CDR3 loop spans 13 amino acids. Germline V gives CDR1 SGHTA, CDR2 FQGTGA. Here the CDR3 DNA reads TGTGCCAGCGGGGTAGGGGGCAGCACTGCGCCGTATTTT. Protein product: CASGVGGSTAPYF. The full variable domain, completed using reference TRBV7-3 and TRBJ2-3, is GAGVSQTPSNKVTEKGKYVELRCDPISGHTALYWYRQSLGQGPEFLIYFQGTGAADDSGLPNDRFFAVRPEGSVSTLKIQRTERGDSAVYLCASGVGGSTAPYFGPGTRLTVL.

Comment on this clonotype: No conserved phenylalanine or tryptophan is present at the end of the CDR3, so a read error is the likely explanation. The CDR3 bases are TGTGCCAGCGGGGAAAGCGGCACAGATACGCAGTATCTT. It is translated as CASGESGTDTQYL. V is TRBV9 and J is TRBJ2-3; D is uncertain. CDR3 length equals 13 residues. Germline CDR1 is SGDLS and CDR2 is YYNGEE. V was trimmed by 7 bases and J by 1 base, leaving 10 bases between them.

The chain has TRBV7-2 and TRBJ1-1; the match to TRBD1 covers 7 bases. CDR1 and CDR2 (germline): SGHTA, FQGNSA. There are 14 residues in the CDR3. V shed 4 bases and J 6 bases; nucleotides not matched to a gene: 8. CDR3 region: CASSSYGQAAEAFF. CDR3 DNA: TGTGCCAGCAGCTCGTACGGACAGGCCGCTGAAGCTTTCTTT.

This clonotype was observed once. One junction end disagrees with the germline gene, perhaps due to a read error. The chain has TRBV7-9 and TRBJ1-1; D not resolved. CDR1 and CDR2 (germline): SEHNR, FQNEAQ (reference sequence). This CDR3 comprises 18 residues. The CDR3 sequence is CATSRPRGQTVSRTEAFF. The CDR3 bases are TGTGCCACCAGCAGACCACGCGGGCAGACGGTTTCGAGGACTGAAGCTTTCTTT.

The chain links TRBV7-8 to TRBJ1-1, with D tentatively TRBD1 (6 bases). This CDR3 contains 16 residues. Trimming cost V 10 bases and J 10 bases, with 31 bases left between them. Germline V CDR1 and CDR2: SGHVS, FQNEAQ. The CDR3 loop is CANQGTRVVLAPAAFF. CDR3 nucleotide sequence: TGTGCCAACCAGGGGACACGCGTCGTCTTGGCCCCTGCAGCTTTCTTT.

This chain connects TRBV15 to TRBJ2-1; 8 positions match TRBD2. The germline V gene has CDR1 LNHNV and CDR2 YYDKDF (reference sequence). Unmatched junction bases numbered 20, after V lost 3 bases and J lost 4 bases. CDR3 length: 20 amino acids. CDR3 DNA: TGTGCCACCAGCAGGTATTCTAGCGGGCATCGAGCCAGCAGGTACAATGAGCAGTTCTTC. Its translation: CATSRYSSGHRASRYNEQFF.

This clonotype was seen a few times. This sequence joins TRBV20-1 and TRBJ2-7; D is possibly TRBD2 (5 bases). The CDR3 sequence is 14 residues long. V lost 0 bases to trimming and J lost 1 base, with 10 bases between them. From germline, CDR1 is DFQATT and CDR2 SNEGSKA (reference sequence). The CDR3 DNA follows: TGCAGTGCTAGAGATCCGGGCGGGTCCTACGAGCAGTACTTC. Encoded protein: CSARDPGGSYEQYF.

This clonotype was seen a handful of times. The chain combines TRBV10-3 with TRBJ1-2; D might be TRBD1 (6 bases). Germline values: CDR1 ENHRY, CDR2 SYGVKD. There are 12 residues in the CDR3. Trimming left V 4 bases short and J 7 bases short, with 10 bases between. Here the CDR3 DNA reads TGTGCCATCAGTGTCAGGGGCGCTGGCTACACCTTC. Its translation is CAISVRGAGYTF.

The J gene is TRBJ2-1, the V gene TRBV9, with D tentatively TRBD1 or TRBD2 (5 bases each). The CDR3 is 16 amino acids. CDR1 is SGDLS and CDR2 is YYNGEE in the germline V gene. Trimming left V 0 bases short and J 11 bases short, with 21 bases between. CDR3 nucleotides: TGTGCCAGCAGCGTAGGCGGGCAGGGAGTGAGGGAGAAGCAGTTCTTC. The encoded protein is CASSVGGQGVREKQFF.

The chain joins TRBV10-3 to TRBJ1-6; D is undetermined. Trimming shortened V by 0 bases and J by 5 bases, and 17 bases separated the two germline ends. The CDR3 has 18 amino acids. Germline CDR1 and CDR2: ENHRY and SYGVKD. The CDR3 DNA is TGTGCCATCAGTGAGTCTTCAGGAGAACAAACGGATAATTCACCCCTCCACTTT. Translating gives CAISESSGEQTDNSPLHF.

Worth noting for this clonotype: Germline and junction disagree at one end, which may indicate a read error. The V call is TRBV7-9, the J call TRBJ1-5, with D perhaps TRBD1 (5 bases). Germline V gene data show CDR1 as SEHNR and CDR2 as FQNEAQ (reference sequence). This CDR3 is 13 amino acids long. This chain's CDR3 is CASSLERAGPHHF. DNA of the CDR3: TGTGCCAGCAGCTTAGAAAGAGCGGGGCCCCACCATTTT.

The sample holds a few counts of this clonotype. V usage is TRBV5-8 and J usage is TRBJ2-1; perhaps TRBD2 as D (5 bases). V was pared by 5 bases and J by 3 bases, with 12 bases between. Germline loops: CDR1 SGHTS, CDR2 YDEGEE. The CDR3 consists of 14 residues. This chain's CDR3 is CASSPTTVYNEQFF. CDR3 DNA: TGTGCCAGCAGTCCGACTACGGTCTACAATGAGCAGTTCTTC.

A remark on this clonotype: The conserved final phenylalanine or tryptophan is absent from the CDR3, which likely points to a read error. The DNA is omitted, as the CDR3 cannot be located on it reliably, and the CDR3 follows TCRdb's listing. The rearrangement joins TRBV7-9 to TRBJ1-5; TRBD1 is taken as the D call from the table, unchecked against the DNA. Germline V gene sequence: CDR1 SEHNR, CDR2 FQNEAQ (reference sequence). The CDR3 is made up of 13 amino acids, end residues included. The CDR3 spells CASSHTGTERKHY.

The chain combines TRBV19 with TRBJ2-1, with 11 bases fitting TRBD2. The V gene end was trimmed by 9 bases and the J gene end by 7 bases; junction bases not matched to a gene: 11. CDR1 is LNHDA and CDR2 is SQIVND in the germline V gene (reference sequence). The CDR3 extends over 15 amino acids. CDR3 loop: CASSLELAGANEQFF. Written as DNA, the CDR3 is TGTGCCAGCAGCTTGGAACTAGCGGGAGCTAATGAGCAGTTCTTC.

Of note for this clonotype: The junction shows a germline mismatch at one end, possibly a read error. This rearrangement joins TRBV27 to TRBJ2-1; 7 nucleotides align to TRBD1. Per germline, CDR1 MNHEY and CDR2 SMNVEV (reference sequence). The CDR3 is 13 amino acids. The CDR3 DNA is TGTGCCAGCAGACAGGGGCGAACAGAAACGCTGTCCTTT. Protein: CASRQGRTETLSF.

Turning to this clonotype: The missing conserved phenylalanine or tryptophan at the end of this CDR3 makes a read error likely. It is unclear where the CDR3 begins or ends on the DNA, so no DNA is shown, and the CDR3 is as TCRdb lists it. The J gene is TRBJ1-5, the V gene TRBV10-3; the DNA was not used to check the table's D call, TRBD1. The length of the CDR3 is 16 amino acids, counting both ends. Germline V lookup: CDR1 ENHRY, CDR2 SYGVKD. The CDR3 here is CAISQGGLNNQPQQFG.

The chain uses TRBV12-3 or TRBV12-4 and TRBJ2-5; D is unresolved. The length of the CDR3 is 12 residues. V was clipped by 5 bases and J by 5 bases, with 9 bases between them. CDR3 residues: CASSGSPETQYF. The CDR3 nucleotides are TGTGCCAGCAGTGGTTCCCCGGAGACCCAGTACTTC.

Comment on this clonotype: One junction end disagrees with the germline gene, perhaps due to a read error. The chain carries TRBV2 and TRBJ2-3; TRBD2 aligns across 7 bases. This CDR3 is built from 14 residues. CDR1 and CDR2 from the germline V gene are SNHLY and FYNNEI. DNA of the CDR3: TGTGCCAGCAGCGATGGGGGGGGTCATGATAAGCAGTATTTT. Its protein product is CASSDGGGHDKQYF.

Of note for this clonotype: Relative to the germline gene, one junction end is altered; a read error may explain this. This sequence joins TRBV7-9 and TRBJ1-5, with D perhaps matching TRBD1 (5 bases). This CDR3 comprises 14 residues. CDR1 and CDR2 (germline): SEHNR, FQNEAQ (reference sequence). The DNA for the CDR3 is TGTGCCAGCAGCGCGGACAATAGCAATCCACCCCAGCACTTT. It is translated as CASSADNSNPPQHF.

As regards this clonotype: The conserved final phenylalanine or tryptophan is absent from the CDR3, which likely points to a read error. The limits of the CDR3 on the DNA are not certain, so only TCRdb's listed CDR3 is given. The J gene is TRBJ1-1, the V gene TRBV7-8. The CDR3 is 13 residues long, ends included. Germline V gene sequence: CDR1 SGHVS, CDR2 FQNEAQ. The CDR3 loop reads CASSLALGADAQY.

This rearrangement joins TRBV20-1 to TRBJ1-2; D unclear. CDR3 size: 13 residues. Trimming removed 2 bases from V and 2 bases from J, with 9 bases in between. Germline assignment: CDR1 DFQATT and CDR2 SNEGSKA (reference sequence). CDR3 region: CSARRSGNYGYTF. For the CDR3, the DNA is TGCAGTGCTAGACGAAGCGGGAACTATGGCTACACCTTC.

The chain has TRBV20-1 and TRBJ2-1, with unresolved D. CDR1 is DFQATT, CDR2 SNEGSKA, per germline (reference sequence). The CDR3 has 13 residues. Between the trimmed V and J ends, which lost 6 bases and 10 bases, there was a span of 19 bases. For the CDR3, the DNA is TGCAGTGCCCCGACGACCAGCAGGTACGAGCAGTTCTTC. Its protein product is CSAPTTSRYEQFF.

This clonotype was detected only once. One end of the junction does not line up with germline, which may come from a read error. This rearrangement joins TRBV15 to TRBJ2-2; D is possibly TRBD2 (7 bases). Germline CDR1 reads LNHNV; CDR2 reads YYDKDF (reference sequence). This CDR3 region has 15 residues. The CDR3 protein is CASSRDRGGAGEQFF. The CDR3 DNA sequence: TGTGCCAGCAGCAGAGATAGAGGGGGGGCCGGTGAGCAGTTTTTC.